Below, 29 T cell receptor beta chains from the same sample are listed, as sequenced in a study of shared clonotypes between healthy human individuals. CD45RO-negative cells were positively selected for CCR7, leaving out terminally differentiated effector memory CD45RA+ cells. The repertoire was sequenced with immunoSEQ multiplex PCR; TCRdb's copy has only in-frame clones and lacks some. The table shows about 820,000 clones, with 80% to 95% occurring only once. The source material was naive CD8+ T cells sorted from blood. The receptors stem from a man aged 30 to 45 in good health.

The chain links TRBV5-4 to TRBJ2-1; TRBD1 agrees at 12 bases. Per the germline V gene, CDR1 is SGHNT and CDR2 is YYREEE (reference sequence). V lost 4 bases, J lost 2 bases, and 4 bases stayed unmatched. The CDR3 is 16 amino acids. The CDR3 spells CASSLGTGGTYNEQFF. The CDR3 DNA follows: TGTGCCAGCAGCCTAGGGACAGGGGGCACCTACAATGAGCAGTTCTTC.

This chain links TRBV28 with TRBJ1-1; D may be TRBD1 (5 bases). V gave up 6 bases and J gave up 4 bases, with 18 bases separating them. The CDR3 covers 15 residues. Germline loops: CDR1 MDHEN, CDR2 SYDVKM. The DNA of the CDR3 is TGTGCCAGCAGCCTAACCCGGGGGACCACCACTGAAGCTTTCTTT. Residues: CASSLTRGTTTEAFF. The full variable domain, rest sourced from reference TRBV28 and TRBJ1-1, is DVKVTQSSRYLVKRTGEKVFLECVQDMDHENMFWYRQDPGLGLRLIYFSYDVKMKEKGDIPEGYSVSREKKERFSLILESASTNQTSMYLCASSLTRGTTTEAFFGQGTRLTVV.

The chain recombines TRBV30 with TRBJ1-4; 7 bases are shared with TRBD1. CDR3 length equals 17 residues. The germline V gene encodes CDR1 GTSNPN and CDR2 SVGIG (reference sequence). V lost 0 bases and J lost 4; bases outside the gene matches: 11. CDR3 amino acids: CAWSVQGPREFNEKLFF. As DNA, the CDR3 is TGTGCCTGGAGTGTACAGGGGCCACGAGAATTTAATGAAAAACTGTTTTTT.

The genes are TRBV5-5 and TRBJ2-2; 9 nucleotides line up with TRBD2. The length of the CDR3 is 16 residues. V lost 0 bases, J lost 4 bases, and 4 bases stayed unmatched. In germline, CDR1 is SGHKS, CDR2 YYEKEE (reference sequence). The CDR3 is CASSLEGGRATGELFF. The DNA for the CDR3 is TGTGCCAGCAGCTTGGAAGGCGGGAGGGCCACCGGGGAGCTGTTTTTT.

The chain carries TRBV5-6 and TRBJ2-7, with D perhaps given as TRBD1 or TRBD2 (5 bases each). V lost 3 bases and J lost 2, with 12 bases in between. Per germline, CDR1 SGHDT and CDR2 YYEEEE. The CDR3 spans 14 residues. The DNA for the CDR3 is TGTGCCAGCAGCTATCGGGACGGACCCTACGAGCAGTACTTC. It yields the protein CASSYRDGPYEQYF.

The V gene is TRBV19, the J gene TRBJ2-1; possible D gene TRBD2, 5 bases. Germline CDR1 reads LNHDA; CDR2 reads SQIVND (reference sequence). Between the trimmed V and J ends, which lost 4 bases and 0 bases, there was a span of 10 bases. This CDR3 has 15 residues. For the CDR3, the DNA is TGTGCCAGTAGTAGGGTAGCGATCTCCTACAATGAGCAGTTCTTC. Encoded protein: CASSRVAISYNEQFF.

The chain has TRBV27 and TRBJ2-1; 7 bases map to TRBD1. The CDR3 loop spans 14 amino acids. J was trimmed by 7 bases and V by 5 bases; bases with no gene match: 8. Germline CDR1 is MNHEY and CDR2 is SMNVEV (reference sequence). The CDR3 loop is CASSTIGGGNEQFF. The DNA of the CDR3 is TGTGCCAGCAGTACGATAGGGGGCGGGAATGAGCAGTTCTTC.

The chain carries TRBV15 and TRBJ2-5, with 8 bases that match TRBD2. This CDR3 is built from 17 residues. CDR1 is LNHNV, CDR2 YYDKDF, per germline (reference sequence). With 0 bases clipped from V and 2 bases from J, the junction kept 8 bases outside the gene matches. CDR3 bases: TGTGCCACCAGCAGAGATCGAGGACTAGCAGATCAAGAGACCCAGTACTTC. Amino acids: CATSRDRGLADQETQYF.

The chain couples TRBV5-1 to TRBJ2-1, with D possibly matching TRBD2 (5 bases). The CDR3 loop spans 15 amino acids. V was cut by 1 base and J by 3 bases, with 11 bases left in between. Germline CDR1 SGHRS, CDR2 YFSETQ. CDR3 in DNA: TGCGCCAGCAGCTTGCACAGCGGAGACTACAATGAGCAGTTCTTC. Protein product: CASSLHSGDYNEQFF.

The chain links TRBV11-2 to TRBJ2-3; D is ambiguous. The CDR3 length is 13 residues. From germline, CDR1 is SGHAT and CDR2 FQNNGV. Trimming left V 4 bases short and J 6 bases short, with 11 bases between. This CDR3 is CASSSIASDTQYF. CDR3 DNA sequence: TGTGCCAGCAGCTCTATTGCGTCCGATACGCAGTATTTT.

The chain combines TRBV9 with TRBJ2-1; 8 bases align to TRBD2. Germline lookup yields CDR1 SGDLS and CDR2 YYNGEE. The CDR3 extends over 15 amino acids. Losses at the gene ends were 3 bases for V and 7 bases for J; bases not matched to a gene: 9. CDR3 in amino acids: CASSGAGRAENEQFF. The CDR3 nucleotides read TGTGCCAGCAGCGGGGCCGGGAGGGCCGAGAATGAGCAGTTCTTC. Variable domain in full (rest from reference TRBV9 and TRBJ2-1): DSGVTQTPKHLITATGQRVTLRCSPRSGDLSVYWYQQSLDQGLQFLIQYYNGEERAKGNILERFSAQQFPDLHSELNLSSLELGDSALYFCASSGAGRAENEQFFGPGTRLTVL.

The chain links TRBV29-1 to TRBJ2-7, with 7 bases matching TRBD1. The CDR3 totals 13 residues. In germline, CDR1 is SQVTM, CDR2 ANQGSEA. Germline trimming cut 5 bases from V and 2 bases from J; bases unmatched to any gene: 6. CDR3 loop: CSVQTGSTYEQYF. The CDR3 DNA reads TGCAGCGTTCAGACAGGGTCGACCTACGAGCAGTACTTC.

Here the CDR3 DNA reads TGCGCCAGCAGAGCGGGACTAGCGGGCCCTCCGGGGAATGAGCAGTTCTTC. Translating gives CASRAGLAGPPGNEQFF. V gene TRBV5-1 combines with J gene TRBJ2-1; 12 bases fit TRBD2. In germline, CDR1 is SGHRS, CDR2 YFSETQ. The ends lost 5 bases at V and 7 bases at J; junction bases unmatched: 13. The CDR3 consists of 17 residues.

This chain connects TRBV6-5 to TRBJ1-2, with 9 bases that match TRBD1. Per the germline V gene, CDR1 is MNHEY and CDR2 is SVGAGI. V dropped 5 bases and J dropped 4; count of bases not matched to a gene: 5. This CDR3 spans 14 amino acids. In nucleotides, the CDR3 is TGTGCCAGCAGTGCCGGGACAGGGCTCTATGGCTACACCTTC. This sequence encodes CASSAGTGLYGYTF.

This clone occurred once. CDR3: CASSLAGEGQETQYF. For the CDR3, the DNA is TGTGCCAGCAGCTTAGCGGGAGAGGGGCAAGAGACCCAGTACTTC. The chain employs TRBV7-9 and TRBJ2-5, with D tentatively TRBD1 or TRBD2 (5 bases each). CDR1 SEHNR and CDR2 FQNEAQ come from the germline V gene (reference sequence). The V end was cut by 0 bases, the J end by 2 bases, with 10 bases between. The CDR3 extends over 15 amino acids.

The chain is built from TRBV27 and TRBJ2-3, with TRBD2 identical over 11 bases. Trimming took 2 bases from V and 3 from J; bases not matched to a gene: 7. Germline CDR1 MNHEY, CDR2 SMNVEV (reference sequence). The CDR3 has 17 residues. DNA for the CDR3: TGTGCCAGCAGTTTAAACCCTAGCGGGAGGCCAACAGATACGCAGTATTTT. Encoded protein: CASSLNPSGRPTDTQYF.

A note on this clone: At one boundary the junction diverges from the germline segment, which might be a read error. The chain is built from TRBV27 and TRBJ2-6; D is unclear. The CDR3 contains 16 residues. CDR1 MNHEY and CDR2 SMNVEV come from the germline V gene (reference sequence). The CDR3: CASSSLGNTGANVLTF. The CDR3 bases are TGTGCCAGCAGTTCCCTCGGAAACACTGGTGCCAACGTCCTGACTTTC.

The chain links TRBV29-1 to TRBJ2-2; unclear D gene. Trimming stripped 5 bases from V and 0 bases from J, with 10 bases between. Germline-derived CDR1 and CDR2 are SQVTM and ANQGSEA. This CDR3 spans 14 amino acids. This chain's CDR3 is CSVKIEPNTGELFF. CDR3 in DNA: TGCAGCGTTAAAATTGAACCGAACACCGGGGAGCTGTTTTTT.

The J gene is TRBJ1-1, the V gene TRBV7-3; a weak D match, TRBD1 (5 bases). The CDR3 sequence is 13 residues long. CDR1 and CDR2 (germline): SGHTA, FQGTGA. The V end was cut by 4 bases, the J end by 5 bases, with 11 bases between. This CDR3 reads CASSSYGGTEAFF. In DNA, the CDR3 is TGTGCCAGCAGCTCATACGGGGGGACTGAAGCTTTCTTT. Based on the CDR3 plus reference TRBV7-3 and TRBJ1-1, the full variable domain is GAGVSQTPSNKVTEKGKYVELRCDPISGHTALYWYRQSLGQGPEFLIYFQGTGAADDSGLPNDRFFAVRPEGSVSTLKIQRTERGDSAVYLCASSSYGGTEAFFGQGTRLTVV.

J is TRBJ2-2 and V is TRBV27; 11 bases are shared with TRBD1. The trim removed 8 bases at V and 6 bases at J, leaving 5 bases unmatched. The CDR3 spans 14 residues. Germline V gene data show CDR1 as MNHEY and CDR2 as SMNVEV (reference sequence). CDR3 in DNA: TGTGCCAGCGGTTGGGGACAGGGGGCCGGGGAGCTGTTTTTT. Protein: CASGWGQGAGELFF.

This sequence joins TRBV28 and TRBJ2-1; D call uncertain. Germline values: CDR1 MDHEN, CDR2 SYDVKM. This CDR3 contains 14 residues. The ends were cut back, 10 bases at V and 2 bases at J, with 15 bases in the middle. CDR3: CATARLVTYNEQFF. For the CDR3, the DNA is TGTGCCACCGCTCGTTTGGTTACCTACAATGAGCAGTTCTTC.

This chain joins TRBV19 and TRBJ2-1; 8 bases map to TRBD1. This CDR3 has 15 amino acids. After removal of 4 bases from V and 9 bases from J, the junction contained 11 bases not matched to a gene. Germline V gene data show CDR1 as LNHDA and CDR2 as SQIVND (reference sequence). The CDR3 DNA follows: TGTGCCAGTAGTACAGGACAGGGTTTCGTCGGTGAGCAGTTCTTC. As protein: CASSTGQGFVGEQFF.

With regard to this clone: At one boundary the junction diverges from the germline segment, which might be a read error. The V and J genes are TRBV7-7 and TRBJ2-2; tentatively, D is TRBD1 (5 bases). The CDR3 covers 16 residues. CDR1 and CDR2 from the germline V gene are SSHAT and FNYEAQ (reference sequence). The CDR3: CASSLGVAPNTGELFF. The CDR3 nucleotides read TGTGCTAGCAGCTTAGGGGTGGCACCTAACACCGGGGAGCTGTTTTTT.

This chain connects TRBV27 to TRBJ2-7; the match to TRBD2 covers 8 bases. The CDR3 covers 13 residues. The V and J ends lost 8 bases and 7 bases, in that order; junction bases with no gene match: 10. Germline lookup yields CDR1 MNHEY and CDR2 SMNVEV (reference sequence). In DNA form, the CDR3 reads TGTGCCAGCCAAAGCGGGAGCGGTTGGGAGCAGTACTTC. It codes for CASQSGSGWEQYF.

The CDR3 coding sequence is TGTGCCAGCAGTGAATCCAGGACAACTGAACTGGGCACCGGGGAGCTGTTTTTT. It translates to CASSESRTTELGTGELFF. V is TRBV6-4 and J is TRBJ2-2, with D perhaps TRBD1 (5 bases). Trimming pared 3 bases from V and 4 bases from J, leaving 21 bases between. Germline loops: CDR1 MRHNA, CDR2 SNTAGT. This CDR3 spans 18 amino acids.

This clone was counted a single time. The rearrangement links TRBV7-2 to TRBJ2-7; 12 positions match TRBD1. CDR1 and CDR2 (germline): SGHTA, FQGNSA. The V and J ends lost 5 bases and 7 bases, in that order; junction bases with no gene match: 6. The CDR3 spans 14 residues. This CDR3 reads CASSSRDRGLEQYF. The CDR3 nucleotides are TGTGCCAGCAGCAGCCGGGACAGGGGGCTGGAGCAGTACTTC.

J is TRBJ2-1 and V is TRBV10-1; D might be TRBD2 (5 bases). This CDR3 region has 13 residues. Germline V lookup: CDR1 WNHNN, CDR2 SYGVQD (reference sequence). V was trimmed by 2 bases and J by 6 bases, leaving 8 bases between them. CDR3 nucleotides: TGCGCCAGCAGTGAGGGGCTAGCCAATGAGCAGTTCTTC. It is translated as CASSEGLANEQFF.

J is TRBJ2-1 and V is TRBV7-6; either TRBD1 or TRBD2 may fit D (6 bases each). Germline assignment: CDR1 SGHVS and CDR2 FNYEAQ. The CDR3 has 14 residues. The V end was cut by 5 bases, the J end by 1 base, with 9 bases between. The CDR3 spells CASSGGGSYNEQFF. The CDR3, as DNA: TGTGCCAGCAGCGGAGGGGGTTCCTACAATGAGCAGTTCTTC.

This clone showed up just once. V usage is TRBV19 and J usage is TRBJ2-7; D remains unclear. V lost 6 bases and J lost 0, with 6 bases in between. The germline V gene has CDR1 LNHDA and CDR2 SQIVND (reference sequence). CDR3 length equals 12 residues. CDR3 nucleotide sequence: TGTGCCAGTAGCGGTTACTCCTACGAGCAGTACTTC. This gives the protein CASSGYSYEQYF.